This TCR beta chain is from a study of blood T cell repertoires in COVID-19. Study overall: The United States, Italy and Spain supplied acute and convalescent COVID-19 samples.

The repertoire was sequenced with immunoSEQ multiplex PCR; TCRdb's copy has only in-frame clones and lacks some. The sample has some 300,000 clones; over 85% are singletons. This CDR3 region has 12 residues. In germline, CDR1 is DFQATT, CDR2 SNEGSKA (reference sequence). J gave up 4 bases and V 3 bases, and 1 base lay outside the gene matches. This study enrolled people aged 18 to 89 from about 26 US geographic areas. Participants' reported clinical history set cohort assignment. This clonotype was obtained from a woman aged 25-40 years who had recovered from COVID-19. The chain links TRBV20-1 to TRBJ2-3, with 7 bases lining up with TRBD2. Input material: PBMCs or T cells enriched from blood (not recorded which). The CDR3 is CSASTSADTQYF. The CDR3 coding sequence is TGCAGTGCTAGTACTAGCGCAGATACGCAGTATTTT.